Reported below is one T cell receptor (beta chain). This specimen belongs to a study of blood T cell repertoires in COVID-19. Clones were read by immunoSEQ multiplex PCR, and TCRdb kept only the in-frame ones, dropping some. The sample records 300,000 to 350,000 clones, just under 90% being singletons. The V end was cut by 3 bases, the J end by 8 bases, with 16 bases between. The CDR3 is 14 amino acids. The germline V gene has CDR1 KGHSH and CDR2 LQKENI. Grouping used clinical history reported by participants in a survey and questionnaire. Resolution of symptoms, clearance, or two negative PCRs was present in recovered Cohort 3 donors.

Sequenced input: PBMCs or T cells enriched from blood (not recorded which). This sequence joins TRBV18 and TRBJ2-5, with D tentatively TRBD2 (6 bases). The clonotype was recovered from a woman aged 30 to 39 who had recovered from COVID-19. CDR3 coding DNA: TGTGCCAGCTCACCGGGGACTCTAAGGAATACCCAGTACTTC. Translating gives CASSPGTLRNTQYF.